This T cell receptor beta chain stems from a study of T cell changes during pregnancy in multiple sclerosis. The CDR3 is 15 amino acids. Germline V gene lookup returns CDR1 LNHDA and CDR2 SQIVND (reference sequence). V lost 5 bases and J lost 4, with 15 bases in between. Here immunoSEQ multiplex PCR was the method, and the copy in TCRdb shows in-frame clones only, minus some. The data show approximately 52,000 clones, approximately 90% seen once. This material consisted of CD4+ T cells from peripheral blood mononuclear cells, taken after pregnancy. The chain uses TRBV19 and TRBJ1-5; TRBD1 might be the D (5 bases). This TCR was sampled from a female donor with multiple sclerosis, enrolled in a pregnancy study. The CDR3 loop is CASSPGGFKNQPQHF. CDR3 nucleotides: TGTGCCAGTAGTCCCGGGGGATTCAAGAATCAGCCCCAGCATTTT.